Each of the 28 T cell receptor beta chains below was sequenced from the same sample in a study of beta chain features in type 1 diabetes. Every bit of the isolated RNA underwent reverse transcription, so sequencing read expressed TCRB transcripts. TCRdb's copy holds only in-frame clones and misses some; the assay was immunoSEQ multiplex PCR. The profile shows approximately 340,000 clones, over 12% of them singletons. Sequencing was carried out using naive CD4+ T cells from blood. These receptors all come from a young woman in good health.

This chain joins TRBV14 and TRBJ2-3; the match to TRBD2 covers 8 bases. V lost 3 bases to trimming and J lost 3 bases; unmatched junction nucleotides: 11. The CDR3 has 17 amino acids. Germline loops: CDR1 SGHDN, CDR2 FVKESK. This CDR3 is CASSHVLSGSRTDTQYF. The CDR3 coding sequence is TGTGCCAGCAGCCATGTCCTAAGCGGGAGTCGAACAGATACGCAGTATTTT.

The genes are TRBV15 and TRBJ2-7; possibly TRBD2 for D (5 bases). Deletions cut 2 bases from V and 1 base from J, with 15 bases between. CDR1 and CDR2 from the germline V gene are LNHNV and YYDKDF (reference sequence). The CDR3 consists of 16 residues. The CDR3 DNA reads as TGTGCCACCAGCAGAACGGCTACTAGTGATTCCTACGAGCAGTACTTC. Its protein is CATSRTATSDSYEQYF.

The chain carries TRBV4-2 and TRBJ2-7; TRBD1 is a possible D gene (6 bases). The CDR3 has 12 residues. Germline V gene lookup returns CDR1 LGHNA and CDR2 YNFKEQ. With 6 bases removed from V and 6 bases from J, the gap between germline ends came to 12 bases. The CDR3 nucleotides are TGTGCCAGCAGTCCTGTCAGGGGCGAGCAGTACTTC. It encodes CASSPVRGEQYF.

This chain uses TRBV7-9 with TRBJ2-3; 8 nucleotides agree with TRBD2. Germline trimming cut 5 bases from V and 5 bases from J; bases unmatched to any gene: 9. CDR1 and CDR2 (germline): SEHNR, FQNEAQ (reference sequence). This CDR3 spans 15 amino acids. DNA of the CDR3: TGTGCCAGCAGCCCCCCAGGGCTAGCGGGAGATACGCAGTATTTT. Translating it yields CASSPPGLAGDTQYF.

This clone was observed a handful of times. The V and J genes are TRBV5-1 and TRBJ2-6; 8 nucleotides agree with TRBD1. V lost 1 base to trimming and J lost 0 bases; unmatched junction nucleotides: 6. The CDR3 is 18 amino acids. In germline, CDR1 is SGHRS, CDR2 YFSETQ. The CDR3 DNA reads TGCGCCAGCAGCTTGTCAGGGGGCTTGAACTCTGGGGCCAACGTCCTGACTTTC. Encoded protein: CASSLSGGLNSGANVLTF.

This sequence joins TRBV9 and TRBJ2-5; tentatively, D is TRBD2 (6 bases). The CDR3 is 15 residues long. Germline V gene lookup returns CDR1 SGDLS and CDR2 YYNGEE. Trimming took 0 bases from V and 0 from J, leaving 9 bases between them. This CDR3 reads CASSVGGVNQETQYF. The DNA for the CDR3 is TGTGCCAGCAGCGTAGGGGGGGTGAACCAAGAGACCCAGTACTTC.

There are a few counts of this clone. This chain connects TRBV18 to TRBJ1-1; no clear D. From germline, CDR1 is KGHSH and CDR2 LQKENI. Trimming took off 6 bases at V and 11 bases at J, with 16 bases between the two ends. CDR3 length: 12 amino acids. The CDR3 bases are TGTGCCAGCTCTCCCACGAAAGTCGGGGCTTTCTTT. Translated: CASSPTKVGAFF.

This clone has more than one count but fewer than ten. The CDR3 nucleotides are TGTGCCTGGATAGGGACAGGGGGCCACGAGCAGTACTTC. This sequence encodes CAWIGTGGHEQYF. V usage is TRBV30 and J usage is TRBJ2-7; 12 bases fit TRBD1. V gave up 4 bases and J gave up 5 bases; unmatched junction bases: 3. The CDR3 is made up of 13 amino acids. Germline CDR1 reads GTSNPN; CDR2 reads SVGIG (reference sequence).

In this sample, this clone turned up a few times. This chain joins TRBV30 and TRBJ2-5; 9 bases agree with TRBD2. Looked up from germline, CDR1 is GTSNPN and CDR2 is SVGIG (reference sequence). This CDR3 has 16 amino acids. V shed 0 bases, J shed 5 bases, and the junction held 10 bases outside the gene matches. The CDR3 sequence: CAWSVGGRAGGETQYF. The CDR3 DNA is TGTGCCTGGAGTGTCGGCGGGAGGGCCGGAGGGGAGACCCAGTACTTC.

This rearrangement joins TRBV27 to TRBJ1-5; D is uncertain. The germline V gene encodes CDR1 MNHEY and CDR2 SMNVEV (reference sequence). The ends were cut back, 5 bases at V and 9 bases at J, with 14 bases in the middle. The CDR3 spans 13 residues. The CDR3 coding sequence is TGTGCCAGCAGTATTGACTCAATTCGGCCCCAGCATTTT. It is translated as CASSIDSIRPQHF.

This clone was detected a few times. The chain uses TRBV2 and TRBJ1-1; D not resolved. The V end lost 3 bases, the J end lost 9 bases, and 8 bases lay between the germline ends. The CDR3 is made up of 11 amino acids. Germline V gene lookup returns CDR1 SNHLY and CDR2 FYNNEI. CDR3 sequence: CASSDDGKAFF. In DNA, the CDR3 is TGTGCCAGCAGTGACGACGGGAAAGCTTTCTTT.

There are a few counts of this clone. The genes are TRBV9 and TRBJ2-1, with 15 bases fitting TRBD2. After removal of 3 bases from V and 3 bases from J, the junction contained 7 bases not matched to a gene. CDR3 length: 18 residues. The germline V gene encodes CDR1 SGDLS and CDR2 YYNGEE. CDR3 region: CASSAGTSGRSIYNEQFF. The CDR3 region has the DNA TGTGCCAGCAGCGCCGGGACTAGCGGGAGGAGTATCTACAATGAGCAGTTCTTC.

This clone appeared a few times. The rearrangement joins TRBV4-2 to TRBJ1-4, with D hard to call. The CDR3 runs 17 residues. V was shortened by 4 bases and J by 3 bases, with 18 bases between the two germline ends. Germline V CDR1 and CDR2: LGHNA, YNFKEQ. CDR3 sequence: CASSPNGLRAANEKLFF. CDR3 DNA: TGTGCCAGCAGCCCAAACGGGCTCCGAGCGGCTAATGAAAAACTGTTTTTT.

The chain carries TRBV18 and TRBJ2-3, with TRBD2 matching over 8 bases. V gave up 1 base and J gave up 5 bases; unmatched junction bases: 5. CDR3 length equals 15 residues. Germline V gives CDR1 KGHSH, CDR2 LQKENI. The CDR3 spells CASSPRSGRQDTQYF. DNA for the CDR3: TGTGCCAGCTCACCACGGAGCGGGAGACAAGATACGCAGTATTTT.

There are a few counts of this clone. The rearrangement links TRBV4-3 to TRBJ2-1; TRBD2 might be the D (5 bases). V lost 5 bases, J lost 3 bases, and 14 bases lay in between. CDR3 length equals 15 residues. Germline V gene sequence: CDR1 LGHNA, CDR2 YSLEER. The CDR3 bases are TGCGCCAGCAGCTGGGAGAGGGAGCACTACAATGAGCAGTTCTTC. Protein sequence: CASSWEREHYNEQFF.

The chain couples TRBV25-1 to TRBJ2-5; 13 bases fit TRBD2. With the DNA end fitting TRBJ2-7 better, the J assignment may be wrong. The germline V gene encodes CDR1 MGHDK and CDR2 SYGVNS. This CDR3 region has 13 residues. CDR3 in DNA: TGTGCCAGCTCCAGGACTAGCGGGAGCGAGCAGTACTTC. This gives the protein CASSRTSGSEQYF.

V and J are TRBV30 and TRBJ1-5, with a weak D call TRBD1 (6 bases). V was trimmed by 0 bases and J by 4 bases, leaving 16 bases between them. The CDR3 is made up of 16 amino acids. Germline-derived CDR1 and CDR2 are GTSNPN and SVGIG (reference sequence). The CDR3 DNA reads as TGTGCCTGGAGTGTTCGTACAGGGTTTGGGAATCAGCCCCAGCATTTT. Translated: CAWSVRTGFGNQPQHF.

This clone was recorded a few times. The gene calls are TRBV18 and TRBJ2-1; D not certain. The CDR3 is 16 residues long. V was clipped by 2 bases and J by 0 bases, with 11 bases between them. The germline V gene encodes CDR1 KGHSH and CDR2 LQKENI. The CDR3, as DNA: TGTGCCAGCTCACCAGGTCACCATAGCTCCTACAATGAGCAGTTCTTC. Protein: CASSPGHHSSYNEQFF.

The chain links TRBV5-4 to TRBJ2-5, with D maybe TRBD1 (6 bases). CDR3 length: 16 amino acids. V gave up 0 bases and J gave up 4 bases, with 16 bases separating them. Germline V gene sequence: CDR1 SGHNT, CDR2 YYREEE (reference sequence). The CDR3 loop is CASSLGTGYRRETQYF. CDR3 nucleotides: TGTGCCAGCAGCTTGGGCACAGGGTATCGACGAGAGACCCAGTACTTC.

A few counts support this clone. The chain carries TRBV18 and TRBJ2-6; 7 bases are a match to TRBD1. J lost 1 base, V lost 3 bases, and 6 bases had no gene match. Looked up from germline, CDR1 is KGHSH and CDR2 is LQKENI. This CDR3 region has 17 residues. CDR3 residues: CASSPPTGTSGANVLTF. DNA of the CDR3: TGTGCCAGCTCACCCCCGACAGGGACGTCTGGGGCCAACGTCCTGACTTTC.

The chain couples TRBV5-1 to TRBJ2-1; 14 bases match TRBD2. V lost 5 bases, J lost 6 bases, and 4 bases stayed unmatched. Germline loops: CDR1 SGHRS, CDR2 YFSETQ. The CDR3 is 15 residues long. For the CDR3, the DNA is TGCGCCAGCAGAAGGGGACTAGCGGGAGTCAATGAGCAGTTCTTC. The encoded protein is CASRRGLAGVNEQFF.

For the CDR3, the DNA is TGTGCCAGCAGCCAGGTGGGCTACAATGAGCAGTTCTTC. Amino acids: CASSQVGYNEQFF. The chain uses TRBV6-5 and TRBJ2-1; no firm D call. Germline CDR1 reads MNHEY; CDR2 reads SVGAGI. V was cut by 6 bases and J by 3 bases, with 9 bases left in between. The CDR3 covers 13 residues.

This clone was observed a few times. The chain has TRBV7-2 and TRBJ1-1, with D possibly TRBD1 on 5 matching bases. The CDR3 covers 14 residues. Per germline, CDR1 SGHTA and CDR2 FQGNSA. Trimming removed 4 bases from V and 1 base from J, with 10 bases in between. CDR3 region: CASSYRTGNTEAFF. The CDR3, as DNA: TGTGCCAGCAGCTACAGGACGGGGAACACTGAAGCTTTCTTT.

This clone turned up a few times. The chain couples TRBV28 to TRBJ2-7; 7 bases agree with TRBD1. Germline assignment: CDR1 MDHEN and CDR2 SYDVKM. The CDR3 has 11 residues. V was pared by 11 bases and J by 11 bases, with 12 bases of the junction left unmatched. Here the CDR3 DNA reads TGTGCCTCAAAGGGGACAGCCGGCGAGTACTTC. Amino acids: CASKGTAGEYF.

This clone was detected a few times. The CDR3 reads CAWDSGQFANTGELFF. The CDR3 bases are TGTGCCTGGGATTCGGGACAGTTCGCGAACACCGGGGAGCTGTTTTTT. The chain employs TRBV30 and TRBJ2-2; TRBD1 aligns across 7 bases. This CDR3 is 16 amino acids long. CDR1 is GTSNPN, CDR2 SVGIG, per germline (reference sequence). The J segment lost 0 bases and the V segment lost 5 bases, leaving 9 bases of the junction unmatched.

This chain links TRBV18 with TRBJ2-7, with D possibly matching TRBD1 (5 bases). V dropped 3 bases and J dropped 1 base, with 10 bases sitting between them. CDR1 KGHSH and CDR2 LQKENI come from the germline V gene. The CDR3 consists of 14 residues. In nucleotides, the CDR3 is TGTGCCAGCTCACCGATGACAGAATCCTACGAGCAGTACTTC. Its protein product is CASSPMTESYEQYF.

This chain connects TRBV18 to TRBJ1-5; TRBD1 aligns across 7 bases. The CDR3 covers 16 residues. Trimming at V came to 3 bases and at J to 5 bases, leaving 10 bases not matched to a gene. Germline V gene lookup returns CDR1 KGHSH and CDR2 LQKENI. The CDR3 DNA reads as TGTGCCAGCTCACCGCAGCTAGGCAGGGGGGATCAGCCCCAGCATTTT. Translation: CASSPQLGRGDQPQHF.

In DNA, the CDR3 is TGTGCCAGCAGCTTAGGAAGTTGGGGCCTCGATACGCAGTATTTT. Translated: CASSLGSWGLDTQYF. This chain joins TRBV7-9 and TRBJ2-3, with a possible D match to TRBD1 (5 bases). Trimming removed 1 base from V and 6 bases from J, with 14 bases in between. CDR3 length: 15 amino acids. CDR1 and CDR2 (germline): SEHNR, FQNEAQ (reference sequence).